This T cell receptor (beta chain) stems from a study of blood T cell repertoires in COVID-19. As handled by the study authors: Amplified reference gene primers provided the basis for estimating nucleated cell counts. TCRdb's table, derived via immunoSEQ multiplex PCR, lists solely in-frame clones and lacks some. The DNA gave D and trimming, while V, J and clone size come from that table. The sample consists of around 140,000 clones, roughly 87% of them appearing once. The CDR3 length is 15 residues. Germline V CDR1 and CDR2: SGDLS, YYNGEE. Germline trimming cut 5 bases from V and 4 bases from J; bases unmatched to any gene: 8.

This clonotype was sampled from a woman in her forties or fifties with acute or convalescent COVID-19. What was sequenced was peripheral blood. This rearrangement joins TRBV9 to TRBJ2-3, with 9 positions matching TRBD2. CDR3: CASRGLAYPPDTQYF. The DNA of the CDR3 is TGTGCCAGCAGAGGACTAGCGTATCCCCCAGATACGCAGTATTTT.